Below are 25 T cell receptor beta chains sequenced from a single sample in a study of Graves' ophthalmopathy and Graves' hyperthyroidism. Amplifying from RNA transcripts, the study obtained TCR beta CDR3 regions. In the first round, RT-PCR was carried out with HTBI primers, and a multiplex PCR formed the second round. TCRdb called the multiplex PCR reads again in MiXCR, with one record for every CDR3 protein. The sample has about 620,000 distinct CDR3 sequences; 22% are singletons. What was sequenced was peripheral blood. All receptors derive from a woman under 30 with stable Graves' hyperthyroidism. Some clones in this sample may be carry-over from other donors' samples.

Worth noting for this clonotype: This may arise from a read error, as a much more abundant clone is one base away. This chain connects TRBV11-2 to TRBJ2-7, with D tentatively TRBD2 (6 bases). The CDR3 spans 15 residues. Germline V lookup: CDR1 SGHAT, CDR2 FQNNGV. The chain's CDR3 is CPSSLDPGVSYEQYF. CDR3 DNA sequence: TGTCCCAGCAGCTTAGACCCGGGAGTGAGCTACGAGCAGTACTTC.

This clonotype has just a few counts. V is TRBV19 and J is TRBJ1-5; D remains ambiguous. The CDR3 spans 13 residues. Trimming took off 5 bases at V and 3 bases at J, with 8 bases between the two ends. The germline V gene has CDR1 LNHDA and CDR2 SQIVND (reference sequence). CDR3 amino acids: CASSWGYNQPQHF. The CDR3 DNA sequence: TGTGCCAGTAGTTGGGGATACAATCAGCCCCAGCATTTT.

This clonotype was detected ten times or more. The chain recombines TRBV7-2 with TRBJ2-7, with D hard to call. Trimming pared 4 bases from V and 0 bases from J, leaving 4 bases between. The germline gives CDR1 SGHTA, CDR2 FQGNSA. The CDR3 spans 12 residues. DNA for the CDR3: TGTGCCAGCAGCTATGACTCCTACGAGCAGTACTTC. Protein sequence: CASSYDSYEQYF. The variable domain in full, completed from reference TRBV7-2 and TRBJ2-7, reads GAGVSQSPSNKVTEKGKDVELRCDPISGHTALYWYRQSLGQGLEFLIYFQGNSAPDKSGLPSDRFSAERTGGSVSTLTIQRTQQEDSAVYLCASSYDSYEQYFGPGTRLTVT.

At least ten counts were recorded for this clonotype. The rearrangement links TRBV6-5 to TRBJ2-7; TRBD1 matches at 8 bases. Germline CDR1 MNHEY, CDR2 SVGAGI. After removal of 0 bases from V and 4 bases from J, the junction contained 5 bases not matched to a gene. The CDR3 has 15 amino acids. In DNA form, the CDR3 reads TGTGCCAGCAGTTACTCCCCGGGACAGGTTTACGAGCAGTACTTC. As protein: CASSYSPGQVYEQYF.

This clonotype was seen repeatedly, ten times or more. A much larger clonotype is one base distant, so this may be a read error. V is TRBV6-1 and J is TRBJ1-5, with D hard to call. The CDR3 runs to 13 residues. The V gene's germline CDR1 is MNHNS and CDR2 SASEGT. V lost 7 bases to trimming and J lost 9 bases, with 16 bases between them. CDR3 protein: CASTLSLERPQHF. CDR3 sequence (DNA): TGTGCCAGCACCTTGTCCCTGGAACGGCCCCAGCATTTT.

This clonotype came up many times. The genes are TRBV6-5 and TRBJ1-5; 7 nucleotides match TRBD1. The CDR3 spans 15 residues. Per germline, CDR1 MNHEY and CDR2 SVGAGI. Trimming took 0 bases from V and 7 from J; bases not matched to a gene: 6. CDR3 in amino acids: CASSYSPTGTQPQHF. CDR3 nucleotides: TGTGCCAGCAGTTACTCGCCGACAGGGACCCAGCCCCAGCATTTT.

This rearrangement joins TRBV9 to TRBJ1-2; maybe TRBD1 (6 bases). CDR1 SGDLS and CDR2 YYNGEE come from the germline V gene. The CDR3 extends over 18 amino acids. Trimming took 3 bases from V and 1 from J, leaving 22 bases between them. The CDR3 sequence is CASSASTTRDNFNYGYTF. As DNA, the CDR3 is TGTGCCAGCAGCGCGTCAACTACCCGGGACAACTTTAACTATGGCTACACCTTC.

This clonotype was seen repeatedly, ten times or more. The CDR3 loop is CASLSSALNTEAFF. The DNA of the CDR3 is TGTGCCAGCCTAAGCAGCGCCTTGAACACTGAAGCTTTCTTT. This chain joins TRBV27 and TRBJ1-1; D remains unclear. Trimming took 8 bases from V and 0 from J, leaving 13 bases between them. The CDR3 spans 14 residues. Per the germline V gene, CDR1 is MNHEY and CDR2 is SMNVEV (reference sequence).

This clonotype was recorded many times. V gene TRBV6-5 combines with J gene TRBJ2-7, with a possible D match to TRBD1 (5 bases). Trimming removed 2 bases from V and 3 bases from J, with 11 bases in between. Germline values: CDR1 MNHEY, CDR2 SVGAGI. The CDR3 totals 14 residues. CDR3 bases: TGTGCCAGCAGTTACAGCCCAGGGCGCTACGAGCAGTACTTC. It codes for CASSYSPGRYEQYF.

This clonotype was picked up many times. This sequence joins TRBV6-1 and TRBJ1-2; D is possibly TRBD1 (5 bases). The CDR3 has 16 amino acids. Germline lookup yields CDR1 MNHNS and CDR2 SASEGT. The V gene lost 5 bases and the J gene lost 4 bases, with 20 bases spanning the gap. The CDR3, as DNA: TGTGCCAGCAGTCCCCAAGTTCCATCCGGGACCTATGGCTACACCTTC. It yields the protein CASSPQVPSGTYGYTF.

The chain joins TRBV20-1 to TRBJ1-3; possibly TRBD1 for D (5 bases). The CDR3 has 15 residues. In germline, CDR1 is DFQATT, CDR2 SNEGSKA (reference sequence). V gave up 2 bases and J gave up 0 bases, with 11 bases separating them. The CDR3, as DNA: TGCAGTGCTAGACCGGGACGGCTCTCTGGAAACACCATATATTTT. Translated, it gives CSARPGRLSGNTIYF.

This clonotype was observed at least ten times. The chain links TRBV7-2 to TRBJ2-7; TRBD2 might be the D (7 bases). The germline CDR1 and CDR2 sequences are SGHTA and FQGNSA. The CDR3 spans 15 residues. With 5 bases removed from V and 6 bases from J, the gap between germline ends came to 20 bases. The CDR3 protein is CASSIKAWEGVEQYF. The CDR3 DNA reads TGTGCCAGCAGCATTAAGGCATGGGAGGGGGTCGAGCAGTACTTC.

CDR3 protein: CASTFGAPGAIEAFF. The CDR3 bases are TGTGCCAGCACCTTCGGAGCTCCGGGGGCCATTGAAGCTTTCTTT. This sequence joins TRBV12-3 or TRBV12-4 and TRBJ1-1, with D tentatively TRBD1 (6 bases). Trimming pared 7 bases from V and 7 bases from J, leaving 22 bases between. CDR3 length equals 15 residues.

The sample holds many counts of this clonotype. The chain has TRBV30 and TRBJ1-1; D remains ambiguous. Trimming removed 7 bases at V and 3 bases at J, with 18 bases between. This CDR3 region has 14 residues. Germline V lookup: CDR1 GTSNPN, CDR2 SVGIG (reference sequence). The CDR3 region has the DNA TGTGCCTACCCTCGGAGAGCTTTTGACACTGAAGCTTTCTTT. This sequence encodes CAYPRRAFDTEAFF.

This clonotype was seen many times. The chain combines TRBV20-1 with TRBJ1-1; D is perhaps TRBD1 (6 bases). Deletions cut 5 bases from V and 8 bases from J, with 12 bases between. The CDR3 is made up of 11 amino acids. From germline, CDR1 is DFQATT and CDR2 SNEGSKA (reference sequence). CDR3 bases: TGCAGTGCTGAGGGGGGCAAGGAAGCTTTCTTT. Its translation: CSAEGGKEAFF.

This clonotype was counted at least ten times. The chain carries TRBV25-1 and TRBJ1-2; D possibly corresponds to TRBD1 (6 bases). The germline V gene has CDR1 MGHDK and CDR2 SYGVNS. Trimming shortened V by 3 bases and J by 4 bases, and 12 bases separated the two germline ends. CDR3 size: 14 residues. CDR3 DNA sequence: TGTGCCAGCAGTGATTTAGGACAGAGCTATGGCTACACCTTC. Translation: CASSDLGQSYGYTF.

The table lists this clonotype with many counts. This rearrangement joins TRBV30 to TRBJ1-1; D ambiguous. This CDR3 comprises 11 residues. V lost 8 bases and J 6 bases, leaving 13 bases between the germline ends. From germline, CDR1 is GTSNPN and CDR2 SVGIG (reference sequence). The CDR3, as DNA: TGTGCCCGAGGTGAGGACGCTGAAGCTTTCTTT. Residues: CARGEDAEAFF.

This clonotype appeared many times. The chain uses TRBV28 and TRBJ1-3; TRBD1 aligns across 9 bases. Per germline, CDR1 MDHEN and CDR2 SYDVKM. This CDR3 has 15 amino acids. The ends lost 5 bases at V and 4 bases at J; junction bases unmatched: 6. In DNA form, the CDR3 reads TGTGCCAGCAGTCCGGACAGGGGAGAAGGAAACACCATATATTTT. Translated, it gives CASSPDRGEGNTIYF.

This clonotype was detected ten times or more. The chain joins TRBV11-1 to TRBJ1-1, with 12 positions matching TRBD1. Germline V CDR1 and CDR2: SGHAT, FQDESV (reference sequence). The junction had 7 bases not matched to a gene; V was cut back by 5 bases and J by 3 bases. This CDR3 has 16 amino acids. CDR3 bases: TGTGCCAGCAGCCCGCGGGACAGGGGGCTTGACACTGAAGCTTTCTTT. Amino acid sequence: CASSPRDRGLDTEAFF.

This clonotype was counted a few times. The rearrangement links TRBV28 to TRBJ2-7, with D possibly TRBD2 on 6 matching bases. This CDR3 has 15 amino acids. V was clipped by 7 bases and J by 3 bases, with 19 bases between them. Looked up from germline, CDR1 is MDHEN and CDR2 is SYDVKM. The CDR3 is CASTTEAGNYYEQYF. In DNA form, the CDR3 reads TGTGCCAGCACCACTGAGGCGGGAAACTACTACGAGCAGTACTTC.

The chain recombines TRBV3-1 with TRBJ2-7; the match to TRBD2 covers 11 bases. The germline V gene encodes CDR1 LGHDT and CDR2 YNNKEL (reference sequence). V trimming: 1 base; J trimming: 0 bases; junction bases outside the gene matches: 8. The length of the CDR3 is 18 residues. For the CDR3, the DNA is TGTGCCAGCAGCCAAGTGGAGCCCGGGACTAGCGGCTCCTACGAGCAGTACTTC. Amino acids: CASSQVEPGTSGSYEQYF.

The gene calls are TRBV12-3 or TRBV12-4 and TRBJ1-2; the match to TRBD1 covers 10 bases. V trimming: 5 bases; J trimming: 5 bases; junction bases outside the gene matches: 5. The CDR3 length is 14 residues. The CDR3 spells CASSPDRGRYGYTF. As DNA, the CDR3 is TGTGCCAGCAGTCCGGACAGGGGGAGATATGGCTACACCTTC.

The chain carries TRBV6-5 and TRBJ2-5; D call uncertain. V dropped 0 bases and J dropped 0 bases, with 5 bases sitting between them. The CDR3 totals 14 residues. Looked up from germline, CDR1 is MNHEY and CDR2 is SVGAGI. For the CDR3, the DNA is TGTGCCAGCAGTTACTCGAAGTACCAAGAGACCCAGTACTTC. This gives the protein CASSYSKYQETQYF.

This clonotype has at least ten counts. The rearrangement links TRBV24-1 to TRBJ2-7, with no clear D. Deletions cut 2 bases from V and 4 bases from J, with 20 bases between. Germline CDR1 reads KGHDR; CDR2 reads SFDVKD. The CDR3 is made up of 17 amino acids. CDR3 DNA: TGTGCCACCAGTGATTCGACCACTCCAGTGCACGCTTACGAGCAGTACTTC. It translates to CATSDSTTPVHAYEQYF.

This clonotype was detected ten times or more. The chain joins TRBV6-1 to TRBJ2-7; TRBD2 agrees at 7 bases. Per the germline V gene, CDR1 is MNHNS and CDR2 is SASEGT. The ends lost 6 bases at V and 8 bases at J; junction bases unmatched: 4. There are 11 residues in the CDR3. This CDR3 is CASSRDYKQYF. The CDR3 DNA is TGTGCCAGCAGCCGGGACTATAAGCAGTACTTC.